Given below is one T cell receptor (beta chain) in context. Its antigen remains unknown. A sample-barcoded 5' primer and a J-beta primer mix were used in a second PCR of roughly 7 to 12 cycles. A single record per CDR3 protein comes from TCRdb applying MiXCR to the 5' RACE reads. The sample records roughly 860,000 distinct CDR3 sequences, approximately 65% being singletons. The data were taken from a study of blood T cells in healthy people across ages. Study observations and caveats: Conclusively comparing naive with antigen-experienced cells was impossible with unsorted PBMCs.

This sequence originates from a young man in good health. Sequencing was performed on blood.

CDR3 sequence (DNA): TGTGCCAGCAGTTTTTTGTTAACTAGCGAACAAGGGGAGCAGTACTTC. Amino acid sequence: CASSFLLTSEQGEQYF. The chain joins TRBV12-3 or TRBV12-4 to TRBJ2-7; 7 bases line up with TRBD2. The length of the CDR3 is 16 residues. The V gene end was trimmed by 3 bases and the J gene end by 7 bases; junction bases not matched to a gene: 15.